The rows below give T cell receptor beta chains drawn from one sample of a study of T cell repertoires in cytomegalovirus infection. TCRdb passed the reads through MiXCR, listing each CDR3 protein once. Of roughly 100,000 distinct CDR3 sequences in the sample, about 15% were seen once. Sample: PBMCs. The source is a human donor in good health (CMV status not recorded). Some clones in this sample may be carry-over from other donors' samples. Each CDR3 is given with its conserved first and last residue. Fields, in order: J gene, V gene, D gene, CDR3 protein. D genes are given only for firm matches.

TRBJ1-1	TRBV2	.	CASSEFQDRYTEAFF
TRBJ1-5	TRBV6-2/TRBV6-3	.	CASSYSPSFEDYQPQHF
TRBJ2-3	TRBV14	.	CASSQETTTHSTQYF
TRBJ2-5	TRBV7-2	TRBD2	CASSFGTSGEETQYF
TRBJ1-2	TRBV11-2	.	CASSTVTNYGYTF
TRBJ1-6	TRBV18	.	CASSPPGWHPLHF
TRBJ2-5	TRBV20-1	.	CSEVRPQPRVQETQYF
TRBJ2-1	TRBV5-8	.	CASSVRILDNEQFF
TRBJ2-1	TRBV30	.	CAWDHTSRYEQFF
TRBJ2-5	TRBV7-2	.	CASSSLRGLGETQYF
TRBJ1-5	TRBV2	.	CASSAGTHNQPQHF
TRBJ2-5	TRBV2	.	CASRGGLGAQETQYF
TRBJ2-3	TRBV7-2	TRBD2	CASSPLAGIDTQYF
TRBJ2-2	TRBV10-3	.	CAIMATGELFF
TRBJ1-5	TRBV11-2	.	CASSLDLNSPWPQHF
TRBJ2-7	TRBV12-5	.	CASGFYRGYEQYF
TRBJ2-1	TRBV20-1	.	CSAFSTAYNEQFF
TRBJ2-5	TRBV5-4	.	CASRPGGAAETQYF
TRBJ2-1	TRBV12-3/TRBV12-4	TRBD2	CASSGKRGGVGNEQFF
TRBJ1-2	TRBV2	TRBD1	CASSDGQAHGYTF
TRBJ2-5	TRBV7-9	.	CASSRLETQYF
TRBJ1-1	TRBV7-2	.	CASSPRLVNTEAFF
TRBJ2-7	TRBV7-2	TRBD1	CASSLIKDRAYEQYF
TRBJ2-1	TRBV20-1	TRBD2	CSARSAGGNNEQFF
TRBJ1-5	TRBV7-8	TRBD1	CASSLGDSQPQHF
TRBJ2-5	TRBV20-1	TRBD2	CSAPVTSGGAGGRETQYF
TRBJ2-7	TRBV5-5	.	CASSLDRPHEQYF
TRBJ1-2	TRBV7-2	.	CASSLGQAMGYGYTF
TRBJ1-1	TRBV5-1	.	CASSPTLLDRPEAFF
TRBJ2-2	TRBV5-6	.	CASSLRAAGELFF
TRBJ2-5	TRBV12-5	TRBD1	CASGYQLKDRDRGEETQYF
TRBJ2-1	TRBV6-2/TRBV6-3	TRBD2	CASSDTTSGGNEQFF
TRBJ2-3	TRBV12-3/TRBV12-4	.	CASRSSGGRTDTQYF
TRBJ2-7	TRBV7-9	TRBD2	CASSFGGALTYEQYF
TRBJ2-2	TRBV19	.	CASSSRGRGDTGELFF
TRBJ1-4	TRBV6-2/TRBV6-3	TRBD1	CASRTGTANEKLFF
TRBJ2-1	TRBV28	TRBD1	CASSFETGRYNEQFF
TRBJ2-3	TRBV10-3	TRBD2	CAISGRPGGSFTDTQYF
TRBJ2-3	TRBV5-4	TRBD2	CASSPYQRGGSDTQYF